This T cell receptor beta chain is drawn from a study of persistence of HIV-infected CD4 T cells. Stimulation used around 10 ug/mL lysate from CMV-infected fibroblasts. CD40L/CD69 double-negative CD45RO-high memory CD4+ T cells were collected. Sequencing used immunoSEQ version 4 in survey mode. Profiled with immunoSEQ multiplex PCR; TCRdb holds only in-frame clones, not every one. In the table there are 25,000 to 35,000 clones, approximately 82% of which are singletons. CDR3 length equals 13 residues. This clone has a single count. Antigen: not known. One junction end disagrees with the germline gene, perhaps due to a read error.

The sequence came from an adult man with HIV who was CMV-seropositive. The sequencing here drew on CD4+ T cells sorted from PBMCs after approximately 20-hour stimulation, taken from a patient who received antiretroviral therapy. The V call is TRBV12-3 or TRBV12-4, the J call TRBJ2-3; 10 positions agree with TRBD1. The CDR3 DNA is TGTGCCAGCAGGACAGGGGGCACACATACGCAGTATTTT. Translation: CASRTGGTHTQYF.